The 3 T cell receptor beta chains in this list originate from one sample, sequenced in a study of spatial heterogeneity in lung cancer. Their target antigens are unknown. Regarding time point: sample taken at primary tumor resection. Study results and caveats: In tumors, expanded intratumoral alpha and beta TCR counts tracked mutation counts.

TCRdb re-analysed the 5' RACE reads in MiXCR, keeping a single row per CDR3 protein. The table shows 20,000 to 25,000 distinct CDR3 sequences, with 4% to 5.5% occurring only once. The sequenced sample was lung tumor tissue, obtained at surgery. Source of these receptors: a male donor with early-stage non-small cell lung cancer.

This clonotype has a count of ten or more. V is TRBV5-1 and J is TRBJ1-2, with D perhaps TRBD1 (5 bases). CDR1 is SGHRS and CDR2 is YFSETQ in the germline V gene. Trimming stripped 0 bases from V and 4 bases from J, with 16 bases between. The CDR3 is 16 amino acids. CDR3: CASSLDRDGDGYGYTF. The CDR3 nucleotides read TGCGCCAGCAGCTTGGACCGGGACGGGGATGGCTATGGCTACACCTTC. Drawing the rest from reference TRBV5-1 and TRBJ1-2, the complete variable domain is KAGVTQTPRYLIKTRGQQVTLSCSPISGHRSVSWYQQTPGQGLQFLFEYFSETQRNKGNFPGRFSGRQFSNSRSEMNVSTLELGDSALYLCASSLDRDGDGYGYTFGSGTRLTVV.

This clonotype was picked up many times. The chain combines TRBV7-2 with TRBJ2-3; D ambiguous. V was cut by 2 bases and J by 6 bases, with 12 bases left in between. CDR3 length: 14 amino acids. The V gene's germline CDR1 is SGHTA and CDR2 FQGNSA. The CDR3 reads CASSLFGPFDTQYF. The CDR3 DNA follows: TGTGCCAGCAGCTTATTTGGCCCCTTTGATACGCAGTATTTT.

This clonotype was found many times. J is TRBJ1-1 and V is TRBV28, with D hard to call. This CDR3 spans 12 amino acids. V was trimmed by 6 bases and J by 5 bases, leaving 10 bases between them. Per germline, CDR1 MDHEN and CDR2 SYDVKM. The CDR3 nucleotides are TGTGCCAGCAGGCGGGGAAGAACTGAAGCTTTCTTT. This encodes CASRRGRTEAFF.